This is a list of T cell receptor beta chains from one sample in a study of identical twins. TCRdb reprocessed the 5' RACE reads via MiXCR and lists one record per CDR3 protein. The sample consists of hundreds of thousands of distinct CDR3 sequences, 8.6% of them appearing once. The same sample was also studied in work on yellow fever vaccine responses in identical twins.

Specimen: PBMCs. These receptors all come from a woman between 18 and 30 years old in good health. The CDR3 runs from the conserved cysteine through the conserved F or W. The D gene is left open where the match is weak. Size tells how often a clone was seen (once, few, many) or the class of an expanded clone, and some rows leave it out.

V gene: TRBV6-5
D gene: TRBD2
J gene: TRBJ2-1
CDR3 length: 15
clone size: .
CDR3 protein: CASSYDGGRAREQFF
CDR3 DNA: TGTGCCAGCAGTTACGATGGCGGGAGGGCCCGGGAGCAGTTCTTC

V gene: TRBV24-1
D gene: .
J gene: TRBJ2-3
CDR3 length: 14
clone size: few
CDR3 protein: CATSDFASTDTQYF
CDR3 DNA: TGTGCCACCAGTGATTTTGCCAGCACAGATACGCAGTATTTT

V gene: TRBV15
D gene: .
J gene: TRBJ1-6
CDR3 length: 16
clone size: few
CDR3 protein: CATSRVEGFHNSPLHF
CDR3 DNA: TGTGCCACCAGCAGAGTAGAGGGGTTCCATAATTCACCCCTCCACTTT

V gene: TRBV7-8
D gene: .
J gene: TRBJ2-2
CDR3 length: 14
clone size: few
CDR3 protein: CASSYLLGTGELFF
CDR3 DNA: TGTGCCAGCAGCTACCTTCTGGGCACCGGGGAGCTGTTTTTT

V gene: TRBV10-3
D gene: TRBD2
J gene: TRBJ2-4
CDR3 length: 19
clone size: few
CDR3 protein: CAIRGLAGDIIYSKNIQYF
CDR3 DNA: TGTGCCATCAGAGGACTAGCGGGGGACATCATTTACTCCAAAAACATTCAGTACTTC

V gene: TRBV6-5
D gene: .
J gene: TRBJ1-5
CDR3 length: 13
clone size: many
CDR3 protein: CASSYSRLEPQHF
CDR3 DNA: TGTGCCAGCAGTTACTCGAGGTTGGAGCCCCAGCATTTT

V gene: TRBV6-1
D gene: .
J gene: TRBJ2-3
CDR3 length: 13
clone size: .
CDR3 protein: CASGSRVTDTQYF
CDR3 DNA: TGTGCCAGCGGGTCGAGGGTCACAGATACGCAGTATTTT

V gene: TRBV10-3
D gene: TRBD1
J gene: TRBJ2-1
CDR3 length: 15
clone size: many
CDR3 protein: CAISPDRGLDNEQFF
CDR3 DNA: TGTGCCATCAGCCCAGACAGGGGATTGGACAATGAGCAGTTCTTC

V gene: TRBV24-1
D gene: TRBD2
J gene: TRBJ2-2
CDR3 length: 16
clone size: .
CDR3 protein: CATSDFSTSGSGELFF
CDR3 DNA: TGTGCCACCAGTGATTTTTCGACTAGCGGGTCCGGGGAGCTGTTTTTT

V gene: TRBV7-6
D gene: TRBD2
J gene: TRBJ2-2
CDR3 length: 17
clone size: many
CDR3 protein: CASSPTLAGGNTGELFF
CDR3 DNA: TGTGCCAGCAGCCCCACCCTAGCGGGGGGGAACACCGGGGAGCTGTTTTTT

V gene: TRBV4-3
D gene: TRBD1
J gene: TRBJ2-7
CDR3 length: 17
clone size: many
CDR3 protein: CASSQDNWAGGGYEQYF
CDR3 DNA: TGCGCCAGCAGCCAAGATAATTGGGCAGGGGGCGGGTACGAGCAGTACTTC

V gene: TRBV6-1
D gene: .
J gene: TRBJ2-2
CDR3 length: 14
clone size: few
CDR3 protein: CASSARGGTGELFF
CDR3 DNA: TGTGCCAGCAGTGCCCGTGGGGGCACCGGGGAGCTGTTTTTT

V gene: TRBV5-1
D gene: .
J gene: TRBJ2-2
CDR3 length: 17
clone size: few
CDR3 protein: CASSLSVDQGNTGELFF
CDR3 DNA: TGCGCCAGCAGCTTGTCTGTGGATCAGGGAAACACCGGGGAGCTGTTTTTT

V gene: TRBV20-1
D gene: .
J gene: TRBJ1-1
CDR3 length: 14
clone size: few
CDR3 protein: CSARGLVKNTEAFF
CDR3 DNA: TGCAGTGCTAGAGGCCTCGTTAAGAACACTGAAGCTTTCTTT

V gene: TRBV7-2
D gene: TRBD1
J gene: TRBJ2-1
CDR3 length: 15
clone size: many
CDR3 protein: CASSLAQGMVNEQFF
CDR3 DNA: TGTGCCAGCAGCTTAGCACAGGGGATGGTCAATGAGCAGTTCTTC

V gene: TRBV12-3/TRBV12-4
D gene: .
J gene: TRBJ2-1
CDR3 length: 16
clone size: .
CDR3 protein: CASSSHTGPAYNEQFF
CDR3 DNA: TGTGCCAGCAGTTCACATACAGGGCCAGCCTACAATGAGCAGTTCTTC

V gene: TRBV24-1
D gene: .
J gene: TRBJ2-7
CDR3 length: 14
clone size: many
CDR3 protein: CATSETGQTYEQYF
CDR3 DNA: TGTGCCACCAGTGAGACCGGACAGACGTACGAGCAGTACTTC

V gene: TRBV28
D gene: TRBD1
J gene: TRBJ2-2
CDR3 length: 15
clone size: few
CDR3 protein: CASSLGTVNAGELFF
CDR3 DNA: TGTGCCAGCAGCCTAGGGACAGTGAACGCCGGGGAGCTGTTTTTT

V gene: TRBV6-2/TRBV6-3
D gene: .
J gene: TRBJ2-7
CDR3 length: 13
clone size: few
CDR3 protein: CASRMVLEGDGYF
CDR3 DNA: TGTGCCAGCAGGATGGTTTTGGAAGGAGATGGTTACTTC

V gene: TRBV5-1
D gene: TRBD1
J gene: TRBJ2-7
CDR3 length: 13
clone size: few
CDR3 protein: CASNPGQGREQYF
CDR3 DNA: TGCGCCAGCAATCCGGGACAGGGGCGGGAGCAGTACTTC

V gene: TRBV7-9
D gene: .
J gene: TRBJ1-5
CDR3 length: 12
clone size: many
CDR3 protein: CASSFDGQPQHF
CDR3 DNA: TGTGCCAGCAGCTTCGATGGGCAGCCCCAGCATTTT

V gene: TRBV11-2
D gene: TRBD2
J gene: TRBJ2-7
CDR3 length: 15
clone size: .
CDR3 protein: CASSWGPAGAYEQYF
CDR3 DNA: TGTGCCAGCAGCTGGGGCCCAGCGGGGGCCTACGAGCAGTACTTC

V gene: TRBV6-2/TRBV6-3
D gene: .
J gene: TRBJ1-5
CDR3 length: 15
clone size: few
CDR3 protein: CASTHGGAKSQPQHF
CDR3 DNA: TGTGCCAGCACCCACGGGGGGGCTAAGAGTCAGCCCCAGCATTTT

V gene: TRBV27
D gene: .
J gene: TRBJ2-2
CDR3 length: 15
clone size: .
CDR3 protein: CASSSLDGFTGELFF
CDR3 DNA: TGTGCCAGCAGTTCGCTGGACGGATTCACCGGGGAGCTGTTTTTT

V gene: TRBV5-1
D gene: .
J gene: TRBJ2-5
CDR3 length: 14
clone size: .
CDR3 protein: CASSFPATQETQYF
CDR3 DNA: TGCGCCAGCAGCTTTCCAGCGACCCAAGAGACCCAGTACTTC

V gene: TRBV7-7
D gene: .
J gene: TRBJ2-2
CDR3 length: 17
clone size: few
CDR3 protein: CASSLAPTSTNTGELFF
CDR3 DNA: TGTGCTAGCAGCTTAGCCCCGACTTCCACCAACACCGGGGAGCTGTTTTTT

V gene: TRBV3-1
D gene: .
J gene: TRBJ2-4
CDR3 length: 13
clone size: many
CDR3 protein: CASSPRLENIQYF
CDR3 DNA: TGTGCCAGCAGCCCAAGACTAGAAAACATTCAGTACTTC

V gene: TRBV14
D gene: .
J gene: TRBJ2-2
CDR3 length: 13
clone size: many
CDR3 protein: CASSQDLHGELFF
CDR3 DNA: TGTGCCAGCAGCCAAGATCTGCACGGGGAGCTGTTTTTT

V gene: TRBV7-9
D gene: .
J gene: TRBJ2-3
CDR3 length: 14
clone size: few
CDR3 protein: CASRSGPNTDTQYF
CDR3 DNA: TGTGCCAGCAGATCAGGCCCAAACACAGATACGCAGTATTTT

V gene: TRBV7-2
D gene: TRBD1
J gene: TRBJ2-7
CDR3 length: 14
clone size: few
CDR3 protein: CASSPDRRNYEQYF
CDR3 DNA: TGTGCCAGCAGCCCGGACAGGAGGAACTACGAGCAGTACTTC

V gene: TRBV2
D gene: .
J gene: TRBJ2-1
CDR3 length: 13
clone size: few
CDR3 protein: CASYGPSRNEQFF
CDR3 DNA: TGTGCCAGCTACGGCCCCTCGAGGAATGAGCAGTTCTTC

V gene: TRBV11-2
D gene: .
J gene: TRBJ2-1
CDR3 length: 12
clone size: few
CDR3 protein: CASSLGYGEQFF
CDR3 DNA: TGTGCCAGCAGCTTAGGGTATGGGGAGCAGTTCTTC

V gene: TRBV28
D gene: .
J gene: TRBJ2-1
CDR3 length: 17
clone size: .
CDR3 protein: CASSFERRDWIYNEQFF
CDR3 DNA: TGTGCCAGCAGTTTTGAGCGCCGGGACTGGATCTACAATGAGCAGTTCTTC

V gene: TRBV2
D gene: TRBD1
J gene: TRBJ2-3
CDR3 length: 14
clone size: many
CDR3 protein: CASNRDRGTDTQYF
CDR3 DNA: TGTGCCAGCAACCGGGACAGGGGCACAGATACGCAGTATTTT

V gene: TRBV12-3/TRBV12-4
D gene: TRBD1
J gene: TRBJ2-2
CDR3 length: 15
clone size: .
CDR3 protein: CASSTRDRVSGELFF
CDR3 DNA: TGTGCCAGCAGTACACGGGACAGGGTTAGCGGGGAGCTGTTTTTT

V gene: TRBV5-5
D gene: TRBD1
J gene: TRBJ1-1
CDR3 length: 14
clone size: few
CDR3 protein: CASSSWTGSTEAFF
CDR3 DNA: TGTGCCAGCAGCTCGTGGACAGGGAGCACTGAAGCTTTCTTT

V gene: TRBV28
D gene: .
J gene: TRBJ1-1
CDR3 length: 14
clone size: .
CDR3 protein: CASVSGKLNTEAFF
CDR3 DNA: TGTGCCAGCGTTTCGGGCAAACTGAACACTGAAGCTTTCTTT

V gene: TRBV9
D gene: .
J gene: TRBJ1-2
CDR3 length: 12
clone size: .
CDR3 protein: CASSGYSIGYTF
CDR3 DNA: TGTGCCAGCAGCGGATATTCTATCGGCTACACCTTC

V gene: TRBV6-5
D gene: .
J gene: TRBJ2-3
CDR3 length: 16
clone size: .
CDR3 protein: CASSSAVGLLTDTQYF
CDR3 DNA: TGTGCCAGCAGTTCCGCGGTGGGGCTCCTGACAGATACGCAGTATTTT

V gene: TRBV24-1
D gene: TRBD1
J gene: TRBJ1-5
CDR3 length: 14
clone size: .
CDR3 protein: CATSPGQGDQPQHF
CDR3 DNA: TGTGCCACCAGTCCCGGACAGGGCGATCAGCCCCAGCATTTT

V gene: TRBV2
D gene: TRBD2
J gene: TRBJ2-4
CDR3 length: 14
clone size: many
CDR3 protein: CASTPASGNGNQYF
CDR3 DNA: TGTGCCAGCACCCCGGCTAGCGGGAACGGAAACCAGTACTTC

V gene: TRBV6-6
D gene: TRBD1
J gene: TRBJ1-5
CDR3 length: 12
clone size: .
CDR3 protein: CASQGGDQPQHF
CDR3 DNA: TGTGCCAGTCAGGGGGGAGATCAGCCCCAGCATTTT

V gene: TRBV5-1
D gene: .
J gene: TRBJ1-1
CDR3 length: 14
clone size: .
CDR3 protein: CASSLRGQNTEAFF
CDR3 DNA: TGCGCCAGCAGCTTGCGGGGGCAGAACACTGAAGCTTTCTTT

V gene: TRBV5-1
D gene: .
J gene: TRBJ1-1
CDR3 length: 15
clone size: many
CDR3 protein: CASSFIAIGGTEAFF
CDR3 DNA: TGCGCCAGCAGCTTCATAGCGATAGGGGGGACTGAAGCTTTCTTT

V gene: TRBV6-5
D gene: TRBD2
J gene: TRBJ2-7
CDR3 length: 15
clone size: .
CDR3 protein: CASSYSSGTSSEQYF
CDR3 DNA: TGTGCCAGCAGTTACTCCTCCGGGACTAGCTCCGAGCAGTACTTC

V gene: TRBV6-1
D gene: TRBD1
J gene: TRBJ1-1
CDR3 length: 14
clone size: few
CDR3 protein: CASRVDRGTGEAFF
CDR3 DNA: TGTGCCAGCAGGGTGGACAGGGGTACCGGTGAAGCTTTCTTT

V gene: TRBV15
D gene: .
J gene: TRBJ2-5
CDR3 length: 11
clone size: .
CDR3 protein: CATRARGTQYF
CDR3 DNA: TGTGCCACCAGAGCCCGGGGGACCCAGTACTTC

V gene: TRBV28
D gene: .
J gene: TRBJ2-7
CDR3 length: 15
clone size: .
CDR3 protein: CASSFHSGGSNEQYF
CDR3 DNA: TGTGCCAGCAGTTTCCACTCAGGGGGGTCTAACGAGCAGTACTTC